This paragraph covers one T cell receptor (beta chain) sequence. The antigen remains undetermined. The data were taken from a study of OX40 agonist ivuxolimab in advanced cancers. Overall study context: The mean age was approximately 60 years, ranging from about 20 to 85, with 65% to 85% of participants male.

Broader study findings: Both CD4+ and CD8+ T cell populations in blood had undergone clonal expansion by week 6 at 0.1 to 3.0 mg/kg. On average, CD8+ T cells had more expanded clones than CD4+. The investigators did not determine what antigen specificity the expanded peripheral T cells had.

The repertoire was sequenced with immunoSEQ multiplex PCR; TCRdb's copy has only in-frame clones and lacks some. The top ten hold around 2.3% of the sample, which has under 85,000 clones, around 84% seen once. Sequencing was performed on CD4+ or CD8+ T cells sorted from blood, taken in a trial of the OX40 agonist ivuxolimab. This receptor was taken from an adult with an advanced solid tumor such as melanoma, head and neck, liver or kidney cancer.

The CDR3 loop is CASSPGQGGNTIYF. CDR3 DNA sequence: TGTGCCAGCAGCCCCGGACAGGGTGGAAACACCATATATTTT. The V and J genes are TRBV7-8 and TRBJ1-3; 8 bases line up with TRBD1. Looked up from germline, CDR1 is SGHVS and CDR2 is FQNEAQ. This CDR3 contains 14 residues. The ends lost 5 bases at V and 3 bases at J; junction bases unmatched: 3.